This TCR beta chain originates from a study of identifying expanded T cells in peripheral blood. Germline V gene lookup returns CDR1 SNHLY and CDR2 FYNNEI. This CDR3 comprises 17 residues. V was pared by 6 bases and J by 0 bases, with 19 bases between. Points from the study as a whole: Clone count variance between roughly 2-week samples rose with total template count.

Collection occurred without any documented infections or immune events in donors. Using immunoSEQ multiplex PCR, the repertoire was profiled, and TCRdb retains in-frame clones only, with some absent. The data contain roughly 78,000 clones, 90% of them seen just once; the ten biggest clones take up more than 3%. For this clone: Its antigen is still unknown.

The chain is built from TRBV2 and TRBJ2-3; D gene uncertain. This clonotype was obtained from a person aged 18 to 75 in good health. Material for sequencing was blood. CDR3 nucleotides: TGTGCCAGCAGCCGATTTAACTTGTATACTAGCACAGATACGCAGTATTTT. It specifies CASSRFNLYTSTDTQYF.